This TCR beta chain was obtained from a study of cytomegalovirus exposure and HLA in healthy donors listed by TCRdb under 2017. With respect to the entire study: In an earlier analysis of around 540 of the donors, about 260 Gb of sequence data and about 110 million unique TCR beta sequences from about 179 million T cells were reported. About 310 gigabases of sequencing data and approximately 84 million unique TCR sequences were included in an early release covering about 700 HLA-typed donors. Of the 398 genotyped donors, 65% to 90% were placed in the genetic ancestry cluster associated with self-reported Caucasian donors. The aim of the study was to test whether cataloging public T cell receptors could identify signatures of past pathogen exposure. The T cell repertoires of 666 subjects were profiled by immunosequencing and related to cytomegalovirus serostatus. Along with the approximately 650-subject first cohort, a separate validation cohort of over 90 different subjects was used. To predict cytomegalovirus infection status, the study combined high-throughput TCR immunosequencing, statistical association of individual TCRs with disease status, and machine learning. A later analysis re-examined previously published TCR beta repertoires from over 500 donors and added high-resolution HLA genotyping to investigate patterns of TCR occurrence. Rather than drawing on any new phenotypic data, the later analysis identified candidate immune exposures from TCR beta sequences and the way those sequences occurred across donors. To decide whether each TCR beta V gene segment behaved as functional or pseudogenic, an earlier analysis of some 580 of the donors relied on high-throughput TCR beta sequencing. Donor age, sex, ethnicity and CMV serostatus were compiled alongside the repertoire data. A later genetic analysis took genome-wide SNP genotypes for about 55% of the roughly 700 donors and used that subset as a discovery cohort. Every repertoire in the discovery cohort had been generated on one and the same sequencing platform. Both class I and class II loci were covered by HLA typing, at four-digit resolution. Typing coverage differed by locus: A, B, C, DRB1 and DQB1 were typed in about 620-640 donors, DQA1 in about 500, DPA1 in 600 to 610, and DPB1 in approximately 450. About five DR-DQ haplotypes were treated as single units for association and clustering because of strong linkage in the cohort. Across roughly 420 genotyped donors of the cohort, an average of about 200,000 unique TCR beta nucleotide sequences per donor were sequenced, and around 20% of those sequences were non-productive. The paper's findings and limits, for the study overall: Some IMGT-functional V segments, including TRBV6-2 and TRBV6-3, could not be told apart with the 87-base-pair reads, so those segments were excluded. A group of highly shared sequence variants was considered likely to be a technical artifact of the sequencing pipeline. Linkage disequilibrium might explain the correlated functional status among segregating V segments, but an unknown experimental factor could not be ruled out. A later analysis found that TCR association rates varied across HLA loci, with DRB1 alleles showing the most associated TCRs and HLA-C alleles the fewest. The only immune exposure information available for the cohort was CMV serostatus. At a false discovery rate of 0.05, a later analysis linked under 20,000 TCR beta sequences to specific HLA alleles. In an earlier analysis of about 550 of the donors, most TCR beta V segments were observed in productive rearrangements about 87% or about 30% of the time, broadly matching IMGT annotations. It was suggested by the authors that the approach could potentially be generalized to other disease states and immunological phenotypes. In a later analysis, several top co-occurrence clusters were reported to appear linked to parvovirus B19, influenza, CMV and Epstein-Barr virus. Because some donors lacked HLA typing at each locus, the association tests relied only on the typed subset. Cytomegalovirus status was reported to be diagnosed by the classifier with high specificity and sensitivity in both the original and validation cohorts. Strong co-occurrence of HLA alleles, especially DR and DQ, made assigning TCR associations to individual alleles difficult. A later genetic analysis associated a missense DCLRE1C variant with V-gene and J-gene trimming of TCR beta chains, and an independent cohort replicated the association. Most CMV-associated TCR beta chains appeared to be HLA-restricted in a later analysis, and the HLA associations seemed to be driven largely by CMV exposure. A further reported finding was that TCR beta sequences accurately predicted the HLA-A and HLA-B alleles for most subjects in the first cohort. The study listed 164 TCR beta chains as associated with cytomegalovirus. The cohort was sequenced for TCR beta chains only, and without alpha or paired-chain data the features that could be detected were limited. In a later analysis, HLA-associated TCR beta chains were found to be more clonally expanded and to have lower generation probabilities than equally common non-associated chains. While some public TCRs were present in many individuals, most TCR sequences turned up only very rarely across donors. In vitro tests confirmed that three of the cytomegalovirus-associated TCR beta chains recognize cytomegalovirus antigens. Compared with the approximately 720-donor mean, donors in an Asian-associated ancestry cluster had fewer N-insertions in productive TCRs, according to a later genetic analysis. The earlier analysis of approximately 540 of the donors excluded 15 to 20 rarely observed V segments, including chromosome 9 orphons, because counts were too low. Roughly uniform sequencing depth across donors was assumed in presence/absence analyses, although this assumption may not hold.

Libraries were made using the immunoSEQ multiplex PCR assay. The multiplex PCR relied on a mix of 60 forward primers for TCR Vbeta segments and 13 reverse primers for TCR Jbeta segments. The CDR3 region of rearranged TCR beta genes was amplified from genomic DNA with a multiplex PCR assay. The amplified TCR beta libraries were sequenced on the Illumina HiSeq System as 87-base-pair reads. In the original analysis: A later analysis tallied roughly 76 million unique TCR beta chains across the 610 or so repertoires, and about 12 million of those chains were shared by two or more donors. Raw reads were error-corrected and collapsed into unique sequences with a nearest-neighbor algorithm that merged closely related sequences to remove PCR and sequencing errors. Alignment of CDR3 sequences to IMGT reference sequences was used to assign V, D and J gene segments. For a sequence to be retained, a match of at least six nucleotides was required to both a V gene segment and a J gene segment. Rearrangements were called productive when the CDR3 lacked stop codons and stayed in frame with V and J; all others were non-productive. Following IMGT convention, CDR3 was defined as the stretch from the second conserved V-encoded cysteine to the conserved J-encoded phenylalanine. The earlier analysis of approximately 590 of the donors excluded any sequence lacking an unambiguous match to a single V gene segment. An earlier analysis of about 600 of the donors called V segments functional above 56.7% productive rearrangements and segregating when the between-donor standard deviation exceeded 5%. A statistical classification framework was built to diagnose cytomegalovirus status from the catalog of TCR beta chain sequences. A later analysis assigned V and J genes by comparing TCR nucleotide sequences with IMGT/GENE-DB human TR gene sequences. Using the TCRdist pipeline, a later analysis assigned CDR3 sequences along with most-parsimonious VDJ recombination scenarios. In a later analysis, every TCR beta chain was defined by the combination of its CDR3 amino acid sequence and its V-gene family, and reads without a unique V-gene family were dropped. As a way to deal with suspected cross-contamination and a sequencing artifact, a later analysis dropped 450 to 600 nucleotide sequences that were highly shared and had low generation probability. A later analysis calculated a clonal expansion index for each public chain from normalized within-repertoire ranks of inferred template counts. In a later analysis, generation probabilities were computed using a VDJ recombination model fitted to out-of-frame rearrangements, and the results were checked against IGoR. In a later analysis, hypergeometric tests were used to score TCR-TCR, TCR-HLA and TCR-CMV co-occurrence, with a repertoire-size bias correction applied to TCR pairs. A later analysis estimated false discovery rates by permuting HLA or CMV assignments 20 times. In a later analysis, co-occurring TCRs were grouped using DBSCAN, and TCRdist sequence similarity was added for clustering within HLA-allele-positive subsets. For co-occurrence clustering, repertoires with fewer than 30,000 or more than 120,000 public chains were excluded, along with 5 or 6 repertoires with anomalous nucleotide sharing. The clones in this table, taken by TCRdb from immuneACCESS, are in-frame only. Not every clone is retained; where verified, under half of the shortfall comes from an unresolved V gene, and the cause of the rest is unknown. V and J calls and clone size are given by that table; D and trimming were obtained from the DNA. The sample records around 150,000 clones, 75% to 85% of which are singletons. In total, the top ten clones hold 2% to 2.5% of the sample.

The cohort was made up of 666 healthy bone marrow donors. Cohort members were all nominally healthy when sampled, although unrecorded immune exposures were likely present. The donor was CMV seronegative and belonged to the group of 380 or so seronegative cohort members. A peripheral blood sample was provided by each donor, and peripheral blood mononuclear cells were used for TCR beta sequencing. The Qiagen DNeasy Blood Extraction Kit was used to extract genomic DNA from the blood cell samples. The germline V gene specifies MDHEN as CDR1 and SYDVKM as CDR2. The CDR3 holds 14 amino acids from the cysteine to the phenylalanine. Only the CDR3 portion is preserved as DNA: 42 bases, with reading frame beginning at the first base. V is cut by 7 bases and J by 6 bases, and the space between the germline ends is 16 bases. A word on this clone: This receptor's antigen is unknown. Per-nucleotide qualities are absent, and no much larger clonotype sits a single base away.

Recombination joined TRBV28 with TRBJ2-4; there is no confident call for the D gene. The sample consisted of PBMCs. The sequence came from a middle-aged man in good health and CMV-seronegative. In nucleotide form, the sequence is TGTGCCAGCAACCAATTAGAGCCTGTAAACATTCAGTACTTC. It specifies CASNQLEPVNIQYF.